This T cell receptor beta chain is drawn from a study of shared clonotypes between healthy human individuals. Study-wide results and limits: Across a handful of donors, naive CD4 shared 4.5% to 6%, naive CD8 under 4%, memory CD4 roughly 2.5%, memory CD8 around 0.36%.

This clone was seen a single time. The antigen remains undetermined. The assay was immunoSEQ multiplex PCR, and TCRdb's table has in-frame clones only and misses some. Of a few hundred thousand clones in the sample, around nine tenths were seen once. CDR3 length equals 17 residues. The germline V gene has CDR1 SGHVT and CDR2 SQSDAQ. Trimming removed 1 base from V and 0 bases from J; junction bases left unmatched: 9. The V gene is TRBV7-4, the J gene TRBJ2-7, with TRBD1 matching 7 bases. Sequenced: memory CD8+ T cells sorted from blood. Sample subset: CD45RO+ cells pooled with CCR7-negative TemRA cells. This TCR came from a man aged 18 to 29 in good health. CDR3 in DNA: TGTGCCAGCAGCTTAGGAAGGTGGGACAGTCTCTCCTACGAGCAGTACTTC. It is translated as CASSLGRWDSLSYEQYF.